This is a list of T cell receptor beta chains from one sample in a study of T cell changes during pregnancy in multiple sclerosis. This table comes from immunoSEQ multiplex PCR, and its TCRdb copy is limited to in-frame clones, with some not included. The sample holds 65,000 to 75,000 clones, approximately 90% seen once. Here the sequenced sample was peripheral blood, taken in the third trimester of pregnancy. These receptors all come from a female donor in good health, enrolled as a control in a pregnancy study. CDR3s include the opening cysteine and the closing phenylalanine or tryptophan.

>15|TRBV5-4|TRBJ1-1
CASSTTGLKNTEAFF
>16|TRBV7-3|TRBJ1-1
CASSPQGYGLNTEAFF
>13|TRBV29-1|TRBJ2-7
CSVAGQGGYEQYF
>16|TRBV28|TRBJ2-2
CASNPPRGSNTGELFF
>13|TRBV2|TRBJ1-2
CASRADSNYGYTF
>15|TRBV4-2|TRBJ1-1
CASSQVGQGRTEAFF
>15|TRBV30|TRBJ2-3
CAWGTGTSGTDTQYF
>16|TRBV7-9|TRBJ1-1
CASSLVRGGVSTEAFF
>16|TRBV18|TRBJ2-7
CASSPNPQLALYEQYF
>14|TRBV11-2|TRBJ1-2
CASRSGGAGYGYTF
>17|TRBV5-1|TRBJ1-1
CASNPLDRGRVDTEAFF
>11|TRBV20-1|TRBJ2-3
CSARGGYTQYF
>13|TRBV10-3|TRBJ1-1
CAISGGSNTEAFF
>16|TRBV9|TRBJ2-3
CASSAREAISTDTQYF